Listed below are T cell receptor beta chains from one sample, sequenced in a study of technical replicates of blood from a few donors. Sequencing was performed with immunoSEQ multiplex PCR; in TCRdb, only in-frame clones are kept and a portion is missing. The sample includes 60,000 to 85,000 clones, roughly 92% of them seen just once. The sequenced material came from T cells isolated from PBMCs. The receptors here all came from a human donor in good health. CDR3s include the opening cysteine and the closing phenylalanine or tryptophan. D genes are given only for firm matches. Not all rows give a size; the values are once, few, many and, for expanded clones, a class.

v_gene	j_gene	d_gene	abundance	CDR3nt	CDR3aa
TRBV6-6	TRBJ2-7	TRBD1	NA	TGTGCCAGCAGTTACGAGGCAGGGGGTAGCTACGAGCAGTACTTC	CASSYEAGGSYEQYF
TRBV28	TRBJ2-2	TRBD2	NA	TGTGCCAGCAGCCAAGCGGGAGGGGAAACCGGGGAGCTGTTTTTT	CASSQAGGETGELFF
TRBV5-1	TRBJ2-1	TRBD2	NA	TGCGCCAGCAGCTGGGGCAACCAGCGGGGGAGTATCAATGAGCAGTTCTTC	CASSWGNQRGSINEQFF
TRBV27	TRBJ1-3	NA	NA	TGTGCCAGCAGTTTAGCGTCTGGAAACACCATATATTTT	CASSLASGNTIYF
TRBV27	TRBJ2-7	NA	NA	TGTGCCAGCAGTTTAAATTGGAGGGAGGAGCAGTACTTC	CASSLNWREEQYF
TRBV5-1	TRBJ2-7	NA	NA	TGCGCCAGCAGCTCCGGACACACGAGCTCCTACGAGCAGTACTTC	CASSSGHTSSYEQYF
TRBV19	TRBJ1-2	NA	NA	TGTGCCAGTAGCGTCCTCTATGGCTACACCTTC	CASSVLYGYTF
TRBV19	TRBJ1-2	NA	once	TGTGCCAGTAGTATCTATACCGGGACAAGTTCTAACTATGGCTACACCTTC	CASSIYTGTSSNYGYTF
TRBV9	TRBJ2-7	NA	NA	TGTGCCAGCAGCGTAGAAGGTGGGGGGTCCTACGAGCAGTACTTC	CASSVEGGGSYEQYF
TRBV13	TRBJ2-7	TRBD2	NA	TGTGCCAGCAGCATGGGACTATTGACCGAGCAGTACTTC	CASSMGLLTEQYF
TRBV10-3	TRBJ2-1	NA	NA	TGTGCCATGTCGTATAGCGCGAGCTCCTACAATGAGCAGTTCTTC	CAMSYSASSYNEQFF
TRBV25-1	TRBJ2-7	NA	NA	TGTGCCAGCAGAGACAGTCCCTACGAGCAGTACTTC	CASRDSPYEQYF
TRBV19	TRBJ1-2	TRBD1	once	TGTGCCAGTAGTACCACGACAGGGGGTGGCTATGGCTACACCTTC	CASSTTTGGGYGYTF
TRBV27	TRBJ1-1	NA	NA	TGTGCCAGCAGTTTGCAGGGGTGGACTGAAGCTTTCTTT	CASSLQGWTEAFF
TRBV4-3	TRBJ1-2	NA	NA	TGCGCCAGCAGCCAAGGTTTTGGCCTCTGGGGCTACACCTTC	CASSQGFGLWGYTF
TRBV18	TRBJ1-1	NA	once	TGTGCCAGCTCACCACTGGGGGAGGCGAACACTGAAGCTTTCTTT	CASSPLGEANTEAFF
TRBV14	TRBJ2-1	TRBD2	NA	TGTGCCAGCAGCCAAGTTGCGGGAGGGCTCAATGAGCAGTTCTTC	CASSQVAGGLNEQFF
TRBV7-2	TRBJ1-1	TRBD1	NA	TGTGCCAGCAGAAGGACAGGGGGCGGTTCTGAAGCTTTCTTT	CASRRTGGGSEAFF
TRBV20-1	TRBJ1-2	NA	NA	TGCAGTGCTAGTCAGATCTATGGCTACACCTTC	CSASQIYGYTF
TRBV18	TRBJ1-5	NA	NA	TGTGCCAGCTCACCTGGGGGGGGGCAGCCCCAGCATTTT	CASSPGGGQPQHF
TRBV19	TRBJ1-2	TRBD1	NA	TGTGCCAGTAGTATCCCCCGGACAGGGCGCGCCTATGGCTACACCTTC	CASSIPRTGRAYGYTF
TRBV11-2	TRBJ2-1	TRBD1	NA	TGTGCCAGCAGCTTAGAAGGACAGGGCTCCTACAATGAGCAGTTCTTC	CASSLEGQGSYNEQFF
TRBV19	TRBJ1-2	NA	NA	TGTGCCAGTATGGACTGGTTGCCGACCTTC	CASMDWLPTF
TRBV14	TRBJ2-3	NA	NA	TGTGCCAGCAGCCAAGGGACGACAGGCCTTGAAAATACGCAGTATTTT	CASSQGTTGLENTQYF
TRBV5-1	TRBJ2-5	TRBD1	NA	TGCGCCAGCAGCTTCCTCGACAGGGGGAAGACCCAGTACTTC	CASSFLDRGKTQYF
TRBV30	TRBJ2-1	NA	NA	TGTGCCTGGGACGGGGGTGGCTACAATGAGCAGTTCTTC	CAWDGGGYNEQFF
TRBV2	TRBJ1-4	NA	NA	TGTGCCAGCAGTAACCCAGAAGGGGCAGACCTTAATGAAAAACTGTTTTTT	CASSNPEGADLNEKLFF
TRBV4-2	TRBJ1-1	NA	NA	TGTGCCAGCAGCCCGGACAGCCTAAACACTGAAGCTTTCTTT	CASSPDSLNTEAFF
TRBV18	TRBJ2-1	TRBD2	NA	TGTGCCAGCTCTCGTATAGCGGGAGTTGGCAATGAGCAGTTCTTC	CASSRIAGVGNEQFF
TRBV10-3	TRBJ1-2	NA	NA	TGTGCCATCAGTGGGGCCACAGGGAGTGGCTACACCTTC	CAISGATGSGYTF
TRBV2	TRBJ2-7	TRBD1	NA	TGTGCCAGTTTGGGGACAGCCCTAGGGGCCGAGCAGTACTTC	CASLGTALGAEQYF
TRBV4-2	TRBJ1-2	NA	NA	TGTGCCAGCAGCCCGACAGGCGGCCTCTATGGCTACACCTTC	CASSPTGGLYGYTF
TRBV7-2	TRBJ2-7	NA	NA	TGTGCCAGCAGCTTAGGAGTGACTAACTCCTACGAGCAGTACTTC	CASSLGVTNSYEQYF
TRBV19	TRBJ1-5	TRBD1	NA	TGTGCCAGTAGTAAACTGACAGGGGACAATCAGCCCCAGCATTTT	CASSKLTGDNQPQHF
TRBV6-1	TRBJ1-1	NA	NA	TGTGCCAGCAGTGAATATGTTGAGCCCACTGAAGCTTTCTTT	CASSEYVEPTEAFF
TRBV29-1	TRBJ2-5	TRBD1	once	TGCAGCACGATAGGACAGGCTGGTGAGACCCAGTACTTC	CSTIGQAGETQYF
TRBV29-1	TRBJ2-1	NA	NA	TGCAGCGGCGGGACTTACAATGAGCAGTTCTTC	CSGGTYNEQFF
TRBV30	TRBJ2-7	TRBD2	NA	TGTGCCTGGAGTGCAGCTAGCGGGATCGAGCAGTACTTC	CAWSAASGIEQYF
TRBV27	TRBJ2-5	TRBD1	NA	TGTGCCAGCAGTTCCCTGACAGGGAGTACAGAGACCCAGTACTTC	CASSSLTGSTETQYF
TRBV4-2	TRBJ2-7	TRBD2	NA	TGTGCCAGCAGCCATACCAGCGGGATCACCTACGAGCAGTACTTC	CASSHTSGITYEQYF
TRBV6-1	TRBJ2-3	TRBD2	NA	TGTGCCAGCAGTGAACAGGCGGGAGGGCCAGATACGCAGTATTTT	CASSEQAGGPDTQYF